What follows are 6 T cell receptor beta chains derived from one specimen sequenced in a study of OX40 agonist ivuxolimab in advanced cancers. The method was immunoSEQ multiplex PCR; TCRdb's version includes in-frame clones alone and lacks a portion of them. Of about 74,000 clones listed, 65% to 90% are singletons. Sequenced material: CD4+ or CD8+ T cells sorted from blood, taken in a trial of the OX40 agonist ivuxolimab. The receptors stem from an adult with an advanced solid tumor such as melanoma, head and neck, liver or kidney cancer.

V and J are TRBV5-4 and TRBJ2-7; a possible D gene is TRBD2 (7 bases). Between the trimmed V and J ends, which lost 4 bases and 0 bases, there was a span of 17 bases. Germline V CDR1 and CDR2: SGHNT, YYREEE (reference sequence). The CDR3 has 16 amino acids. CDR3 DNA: TGTGCCAGCAGCCCAGCGGGACATTCTTCCTCCTACGAGCAGTACTTC. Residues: CASSPAGHSSSYEQYF.

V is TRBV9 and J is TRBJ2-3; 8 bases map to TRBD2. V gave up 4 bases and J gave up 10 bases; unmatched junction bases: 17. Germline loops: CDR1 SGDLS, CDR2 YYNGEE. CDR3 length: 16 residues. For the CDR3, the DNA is TGTGCCAGCAGCACCCATGGATCCGCGGGAGGCCCCTCGCAGTATTTT. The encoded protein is CASSTHGSAGGPSQYF.

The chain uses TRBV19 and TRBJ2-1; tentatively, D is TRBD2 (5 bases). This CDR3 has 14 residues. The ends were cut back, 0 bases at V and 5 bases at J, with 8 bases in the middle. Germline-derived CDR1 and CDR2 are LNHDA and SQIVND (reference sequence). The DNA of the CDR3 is TGTGCCAGTAGTATAGACTCTAGCAACAATGAGCAGTTCTTC. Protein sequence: CASSIDSSNNEQFF.

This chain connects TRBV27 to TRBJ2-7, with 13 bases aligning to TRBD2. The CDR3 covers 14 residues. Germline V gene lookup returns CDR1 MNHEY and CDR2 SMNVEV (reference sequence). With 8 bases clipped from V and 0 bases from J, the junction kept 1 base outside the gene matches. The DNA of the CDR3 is TGTGCCAGCCGGACTAGCGGGAGCTCCTACGAGCAGTACTTC. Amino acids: CASRTSGSSYEQYF.

Written as DNA, the CDR3 is TGTGCCAGCATCGATAGCGGATTACAAGAGACCCAGTACTTC. Protein: CASIDSGLQETQYF. The J gene is TRBJ2-5, the V gene TRBV7-9; D might be TRBD2 (6 bases). CDR1 is SEHNR and CDR2 is FQNEAQ in the germline V gene (reference sequence). There are 14 residues in the CDR3. Trimming removed 7 bases at V and 2 bases at J, with 14 bases between.

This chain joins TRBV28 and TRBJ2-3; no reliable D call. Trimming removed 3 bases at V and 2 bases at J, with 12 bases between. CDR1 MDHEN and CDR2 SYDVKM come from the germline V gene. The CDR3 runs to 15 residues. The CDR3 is CASSFEARVTDTQYF. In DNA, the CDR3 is TGTGCCAGCAGTTTTGAGGCACGGGTCACAGATACGCAGTATTTT. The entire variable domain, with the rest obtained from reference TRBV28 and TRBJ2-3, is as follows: DVKVTQSSRYLVKRTGEKVFLECVQDMDHENMFWYRQDPGLGLRLIYFSYDVKMKEKGDIPEGYSVSREKKERFSLILESASTNQTSMYLCASSFEARVTDTQYFGPGTRLTVL.